This T cell receptor (beta chain) came from a study of regulatory T cells in long-lasting Graves disease. Study-wide points: Favoring TRBV28, TRBJ1-2 and TRBJ2-5 was a feature seen in persistent disease.

The CDR3 consists of 16 residues. Germline CDR1 is SEHNR and CDR2 is FQNEAQ (reference sequence). The ends lost 7 bases at V and 7 bases at J; junction bases unmatched: 16. Indicated time point: newly diagnosed GD, antithyroid drugs for less than 3 months. PBMC-derived RNA was used for the TCR library. Patients were enrolled at an endocrinology department in Xi'an, China. A remark on this clonotype: Its antigen is not known.

Researchers made TCR beta libraries by using iRepertoire HTBI primers and running Arm-PCR on CDR3 regions. As handled by the study authors: The samples yielded about 60 TRBV and more than twelve TRBJ segments. TCRdb independently ran MiXCR on the multiplex PCR reads; one entry per CDR3 protein. The V and J calls reflect TCRdb's pipeline rather than the authors' work. The repertoire includes about 370,000 distinct CDR3 sequences, about a sixth of them detected once, and around a fifth sits in the top ten. V gene TRBV7-9 combines with J gene TRBJ2-1; TRBD2 matches at 7 bases. Source: peripheral blood mononuclear cells (PBMCs), taken at new diagnosis, from a patient treated with antithyroid drugs. This clonotype was sampled from a female donor with Graves disease. The DNA for the CDR3 is TGTGCCAGCACCCCAGGCAGGACTAGGACAAGAAATGAGCAGTTCTTC. Amino acid sequence: CASTPGRTRTRNEQFF.